This TCR beta chain stems from a study of blood T cell repertoires in COVID-19. The overall study: Samples of COVID-19 (acute and convalescent) were obtained from the United States, Italy and Spain. Sources were T cells, B-cell-depleted T cells, or PBMCs; the material itself was cDNA or gDNA.

V lost 5 bases, J lost 6 bases, and 13 bases stayed unmatched. The CDR3 length is 16 residues. The germline V gene has CDR1 LGHNT and CDR2 FRNRAP. In the original processing: For nucleated cells, counts were estimated from reference gene primer amplification. Produced via immunoSEQ multiplex PCR; TCRdb's table is partial and in-frame only. V and J calls and clone size are those listed in that table; D and trimming were worked out from the DNA. Of 110,000 to 150,000 clones in the sample, 85% to 90% were seen once. The sequence was obtained from a man aged 55 to 70 with active or convalescent COVID-19. V usage is TRBV12-5 and J usage is TRBJ2-7; TRBD1 aligns across 10 bases. Sequenced material: peripheral blood. The CDR3 coding sequence is TGTGCTAGTGGTCACGGGACAGGGGAGGGAATAGGCGAGCAGTACTTC. The encoded protein is CASGHGTGEGIGEQYF.